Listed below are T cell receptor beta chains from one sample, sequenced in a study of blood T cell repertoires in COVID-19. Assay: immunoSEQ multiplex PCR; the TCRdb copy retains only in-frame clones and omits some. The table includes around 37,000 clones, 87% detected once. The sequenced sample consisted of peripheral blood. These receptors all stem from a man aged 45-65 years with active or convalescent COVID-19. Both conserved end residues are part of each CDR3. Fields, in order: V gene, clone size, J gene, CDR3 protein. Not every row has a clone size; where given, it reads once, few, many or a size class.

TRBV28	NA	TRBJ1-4	CASSFAGGGEKLFF
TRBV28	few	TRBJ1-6	CASSLAGGIYNSPLHF
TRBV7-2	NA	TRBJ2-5	CASSSQPSGKETQYF
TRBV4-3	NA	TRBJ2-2	CASSLSAGAANTGELFF
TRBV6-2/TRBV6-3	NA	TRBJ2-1	CASSYDGLGLAGPHEQFF
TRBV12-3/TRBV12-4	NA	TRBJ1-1	CASSLDRGTEAFF
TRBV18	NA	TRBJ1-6	CASSPGQPYLYNSPLHF
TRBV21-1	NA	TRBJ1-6	CASSKVGGAYYNSPLHF
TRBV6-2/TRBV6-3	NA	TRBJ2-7	CASSVAGAYEQYF
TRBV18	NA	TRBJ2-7	CASSPGTDSYEQYF
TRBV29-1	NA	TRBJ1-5	CSDRTGMSNQPQHF
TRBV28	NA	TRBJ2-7	CASSLPGGGSSSYEQYF
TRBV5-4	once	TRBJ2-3	CASSSAGGSTDTQYF
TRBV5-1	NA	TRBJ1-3	CASSLGGSGNTIYF
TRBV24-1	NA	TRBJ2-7	CATGSDWGYEQYF
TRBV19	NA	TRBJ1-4	CASKKVQGREKLFF
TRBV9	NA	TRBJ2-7	CASSDQGCSYEQYF
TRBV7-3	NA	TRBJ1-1	CASSWDRNTEAFF